The 25 T cell receptor beta chains in this list originate from one sample, sequenced in a study of regulatory T cells in long-lasting Graves disease. Time point: persistent/refractory GD, antithyroid drugs over 5 years with positive TRAb. Generation of the TCR library employed RNA extracted from PBMCs. Arm-PCR of CDR3 regions and iRepertoire HTBI primers were the basis on which TCR beta libraries were built. TCRdb reanalysed the multiplex PCR reads using MiXCR and keeps one entry per CDR3 protein. Here the sample spans 400,000 or so distinct CDR3 sequences, about a fifth being singletons. This specimen was peripheral blood mononuclear cells (PBMCs), taken when the disease was refractory, from a patient treated with antithyroid drugs. The receptors originated from a female donor with Graves disease.

V and J are TRBV7-9 and TRBJ1-3; 7 bases are a match to TRBD1. Trimming at V came to 8 bases and at J to 0 bases, leaving 13 bases not matched to a gene. The CDR3 has 17 amino acids. The germline gives CDR1 SEHNR, CDR2 FQNEAQ (reference sequence). The CDR3 spells CASFGTAASHSGNTIYF. Written as DNA, the CDR3 is TGTGCCAGCTTTGGGACAGCAGCGTCCCACTCTGGAAACACCATATATTTT.

This clonotype showed up many times. The V and J genes are TRBV5-4 and TRBJ2-5, with D possibly matching TRBD2 (5 bases). Trimming shortened V by 1 base and J by 3 bases, and 16 bases separated the two germline ends. This CDR3 spans 16 amino acids. Germline V gene lookup returns CDR1 SGHNT and CDR2 YYREEE (reference sequence). The CDR3 DNA sequence: TGTGCCAGCAGCTTGAGTCTCCTCGGGATGGAAGAGACCCAGTACTTC. As protein: CASSLSLLGMEETQYF.

This chain joins TRBV12-3 or TRBV12-4 and TRBJ2-3; 9 bases line up with TRBD1. This CDR3 has 16 residues. Trimming cost V 6 bases and J 5 bases; bases outside gene matches: 12. As DNA, the CDR3 is TGTGCCAGCAGCCCTGACAGGGGGATACCCAGAGATACGCAGTATTTT. Translated: CASSPDRGIPRDTQYF.

This chain uses TRBV19 with TRBJ1-1; a possible D gene is TRBD1 (6 bases). V lost 6 bases and J lost 1, with 12 bases in between. The CDR3 consists of 14 residues. Germline CDR1 LNHDA, CDR2 SQIVND (reference sequence). The chain's CDR3 is CASSRPRGNTEAFF. CDR3 bases: TGTGCCAGTAGCCGACCCAGGGGGAACACTGAAGCTTTCTTT.

Regarding this clonotype: Being one base from a much bigger clone, this may be a read error. The J gene is TRBJ1-2, the V gene TRBV12-3 or TRBV12-4, with a tentative D call TRBD1 (5 bases). This CDR3 spans 14 amino acids. The DNA of the CDR3 is TGTGCCGGCAGTTTATCTGGAGGGGTCTATGGCTACACCTTC. This gives the protein CAGSLSGGVYGYTF.

The J gene is TRBJ1-6, the V gene TRBV19; TRBD1 is a possible D gene (5 bases). Germline assignment: CDR1 LNHDA and CDR2 SQIVND (reference sequence). Trimming shortened V by 6 bases and J by 7 bases, and 13 bases separated the two germline ends. The CDR3 totals 14 residues. CDR3 bases: TGTGCCAGTAGGCTGCAGGGCCGGAATTCACCCCTCCACTTT. Its protein is CASRLQGRNSPLHF. The full variable domain, completed using reference TRBV19 and TRBJ1-6, is DGGITQSPKYLFRKEGQNVTLSCEQNLNHDAMYWYRQDPGQGLRLIYYSQIVNDFQKGDIAEGYSVSREKKESFPLTVTSAQKNPTAFYLCASRLQGRNSPLHFGNGTRLTVT.

This clonotype was counted between two and nine times. This may arise from a read error, as a much more abundant clone is one base away. The chain is built from TRBV6-2 or TRBV6-3 and TRBJ2-2, with unresolved D. Trimming took off 2 bases at V and 1 base at J, with 2 bases between the two ends. CDR1 and CDR2 (germline): MNHEY, SVGEGT. The length of the CDR3 is 13 residues. The CDR3 sequence: CASSYKNTGELFF. CDR3 DNA: TGTGCCAGCAGTTACAAGAACACCGGGGAGCTGTTTTTT.

This clonotype has just a few counts. The rearrangement uses TRBV7-2 and TRBJ1-1; TRBD1 is a possible D gene (6 bases). Germline V gene data show CDR1 as SGHTA and CDR2 as FQGNSA. V was cut by 5 bases and J by 3 bases, with 16 bases left in between. The CDR3 has 15 amino acids. CDR3 DNA: TGTGCCAGCAGCCTAAGGGGGGGCGCGCACACTGAAGCTTTCTTT. The encoded protein is CASSLRGGAHTEAFF.

V gene TRBV29-1 combines with J gene TRBJ2-1; D may be TRBD2 (7 bases). The V gene's germline CDR1 is SQVTM and CDR2 ANQGSEA. Between the trimmed V and J ends, which lost 5 bases and 9 bases, there was a span of 23 bases. The CDR3 consists of 15 residues. CDR3 residues: CSVSIGSGGASEQFF. The CDR3 region has the DNA TGCAGCGTTTCTATCGGGTCTGGGGGGGCGAGTGAGCAGTTCTTC.

The chain employs TRBV5-4 and TRBJ1-1, with D possibly matching TRBD1 (5 bases). The germline gives CDR1 SGHNT, CDR2 YYREEE (reference sequence). The CDR3 loop spans 15 amino acids. The ends were cut back, 4 bases at V and 7 bases at J, with 20 bases in the middle. CDR3 residues: CASSAGRRRGDEAFF. Here the CDR3 DNA reads TGTGCCAGCAGCGCCGGACGGCGACGGGGGGATGAAGCTTTCTTT.

This clonotype was seen at least ten times. The chain joins TRBV28 to TRBJ2-5; 11 positions agree with TRBD2. CDR1 is MDHEN and CDR2 is SYDVKM in the germline V gene. The CDR3 is 17 residues long. The V and J ends lost 8 bases and 5 bases, in that order; junction bases with no gene match: 16. For the CDR3, the DNA is TGTGCCAGCTCGATTGGGCTGACTAGCGGGAACGGGGAGACCCAGTACTTC. This translates into CASSIGLTSGNGETQYF.

This clonotype was seen ten or more times. The chain has TRBV20-1 and TRBJ2-2; 10 positions agree with TRBD2. J gave up 6 bases and V 6 bases, and 4 bases lay outside the gene matches. Germline CDR1 DFQATT, CDR2 SNEGSKA (reference sequence). The CDR3 length is 13 residues. CDR3 nucleotides: TGCAGTGCCCTCGGACTAGCGGCCGGGGAGCTGTTTTTT. This encodes CSALGLAAGELFF.

This clonotype was detected a few times. The chain recombines TRBV6-5 with TRBJ2-7; D possibly uses TRBD1 or TRBD2 (6 bases each). The CDR3 contains 14 residues. Trimming took off 0 bases at V and 3 bases at J, with 9 bases between the two ends. Per the germline V gene, CDR1 is MNHEY and CDR2 is SVGAGI. CDR3 DNA: TGTGCCAGCAGTTACTCGGCGGGACACTACGAGCAGTACTTC. This translates into CASSYSAGHYEQYF.

With respect to this clonotype: One end of the junction varies from germline; a read error may be responsible. This chain connects TRBV28 to TRBJ2-7; perhaps D is TRBD1 or TRBD2 (5 bases each). This CDR3 is built from 13 residues. Per germline, CDR1 MDHEN and CDR2 SYDVKM. The CDR3 spells CASSFWGTYERYF. For the CDR3, the DNA is TGTGCCAGCAGTTTTTGGGGGACCTACGAGCGGTACTTC.

The J gene is TRBJ2-7, the V gene TRBV7-2; D is possibly TRBD2 (6 bases). Germline assignment: CDR1 SGHTA and CDR2 FQGNSA. The CDR3 spans 15 residues. Deletions cut 5 bases from V and 3 bases from J, with 17 bases between. The CDR3 bases are TGTGCCAGCAGCCCGGGAGAGGGGTTGGGCTACGAGCAGTACTTC. Amino acid sequence: CASSPGEGLGYEQYF.

Ten or more counts support this clonotype. V and J are TRBV20-1 and TRBJ2-5, with D perhaps assigned TRBD1 or TRBD2 (5 bases each). This CDR3 spans 11 amino acids. CDR1 is DFQATT and CDR2 is SNEGSKA in the germline V gene (reference sequence). V lost 2 bases to trimming and J lost 5 bases, with 6 bases between them. In nucleotides, the CDR3 is TGCAGTGCTAGATGGGGGGAGACCCAGTACTTC. As protein: CSARWGETQYF.

The chain employs TRBV20-1 and TRBJ2-1; D not resolved. This CDR3 has 14 residues. Germline V gene data show CDR1 as DFQATT and CDR2 as SNEGSKA (reference sequence). V was trimmed by 2 bases and J by 10 bases, leaving 18 bases between them. CDR3 sequence reads: CSARPPLSAREQFF. The CDR3 DNA sequence: TGCAGTGCTAGACCCCCCTTATCCGCGCGAGAGCAGTTCTTC.

V gene TRBV6-1 combines with J gene TRBJ1-3, with D unclear. From germline, CDR1 is MNHNS and CDR2 SASEGT. Trimming removed 5 bases from V and 5 bases from J, with 19 bases in between. The CDR3 extends over 16 amino acids. CDR3 sequence reads: CASSLWDTPARNTIYF. Written as DNA, the CDR3 is TGTGCCAGCAGTCTATGGGATACACCGGCTCGAAACACCATATATTTT.

This rearrangement joins TRBV30 to TRBJ2-7; tentatively, D is TRBD2 (6 bases). V was cut by 0 bases and J by 6 bases, with 12 bases left in between. The CDR3 consists of 13 residues. The germline V gene encodes CDR1 GTSNPN and CDR2 SVGIG (reference sequence). The CDR3 spells CAWSVPRRGEQYF. As DNA, the CDR3 is TGTGCCTGGAGTGTACCTCGGAGGGGCGAGCAGTACTTC.

This clonotype was seen at least ten times. The junction departs from germline at one end; a sequencing error may be responsible. The chain employs TRBV18 and TRBJ1-4; D is perhaps TRBD1 (5 bases). CDR3 length: 14 residues. Germline CDR1 reads KGHSH; CDR2 reads LQKENI. CDR3 DNA sequence: TGCGCCAGCAGCCCCCAGGGCACTAATGAAAAACTGTTTTTT. This codes for CASSPQGTNEKLFF.

This clonotype appeared many times. The rearrangement links TRBV6-2 or TRBV6-3 to TRBJ2-7; D remains ambiguous. The CDR3 spans 16 residues. CDR1 and CDR2 (germline): MNHEY, SVGEGT. V shed 0 bases and J shed 0 bases, with 12 bases lying between them. CDR3 sequence (DNA): TGTGCCAGCAGTTACTCGTACGGTGGACCCTCCTACGAGCAGTACTTC. It is translated as CASSYSYGGPSYEQYF.

Only a few counts were recorded for this clonotype. The V and J genes are TRBV5-1 and TRBJ1-1; D is unclear. Trimming took off 5 bases at V and 10 bases at J, with 21 bases between the two ends. Per germline, CDR1 SGHRS and CDR2 YFSETQ. The CDR3 runs to 14 residues. The CDR3 is CASSPTTSLSGAFF. The CDR3 DNA follows: TGCGCCAGCAGTCCGACAACGAGTCTCTCTGGAGCTTTCTTT. Full variable domain (rest looked up from reference TRBV5-1 and TRBJ1-1): KAGVTQTPRYLIKTRGQQVTLSCSPISGHRSVSWYQQTPGQGLQFLFEYFSETQRNKGNFPGRFSGRQFSNSRSEMNVSTLELGDSALYLCASSPTTSLSGAFFGQGTRLTVV.

This clonotype was found a few times. The rearrangement uses TRBV3-1 and TRBJ2-1; no clear D gene. CDR1 and CDR2 from the germline V gene are LGHDT and YNNKEL (reference sequence). Deletions cut 0 bases from V and 0 bases from J, with 15 bases between. The CDR3 has 18 residues. The CDR3 region is CASSQDILRSSSYNEQFF. For the CDR3, the DNA is TGTGCCAGCAGCCAAGATATTTTGCGGTCGAGCTCCTACAATGAGCAGTTCTTC.

This clonotype was seen ten or more times. The gene calls are TRBV5-1 and TRBJ1-1, with D possibly TRBD1 on 5 matching bases. V was cut by 4 bases and J by 8 bases, with 12 bases left in between. The length of the CDR3 is 12 residues. The V gene's germline CDR1 is SGHRS and CDR2 YFSETQ. The CDR3 nucleotides read TGCGCCAGCAGCCCCGGGAACAGGGAAGCTTTCTTT. It specifies CASSPGNREAFF.

With respect to this clonotype: A read error may account for a junction end that differs from germline. The chain joins TRBV30 to TRBJ2-5, with a possible D match to TRBD1 (6 bases). The CDR3 has 13 residues. The germline gives CDR1 GTSNPN, CDR2 SVGIG (reference sequence). This CDR3 reads CAWKGTPQETRYF. Written as DNA, the CDR3 is TGTGCCTGGAAAGGGACACCACAAGAGACCCGGTACTTC.